This record concerns one T cell receptor beta chain sequence. Its target is unknown. The CDR3 length is 16 residues. CDR1 is SEHNR, CDR2 FQNEAQ, per germline (reference sequence). Trimming removed 4 bases from V and 6 bases from J; junction bases left unmatched: 9. TCRdb re-analysed the PCR reads in MiXCR, keeping a single row per CDR3 protein. Of just over 35,000 distinct CDR3 sequences listed, under 20% were seen once; the top ten hold approximately 7.1%. The data stem from a study of molecular identifiers for immune sequencing clone quantification. Study overall: The replicate experiment used RNA from roughly 20,000 or 100,000 naive CD8 cells. This RNA was split into five aliquots, and four of them were sequenced.

Study-level findings and limits: Clones of above 20 RNA copies carried over 98% of effector molecules; in naive cells they carried under 1%. In a background of over 750,000 naive cells, spiked Jurkat TCR RNA from one cell was reportedly detectable.

Sorting defined naive CD8 T cells as CD8+CD4-CCR7+CD45RA+. Sequenced sample: naive CD8+ T cells from blood, with Jurkat cell RNA spiked in. Subset: FACS-sorted CD8+CD4-CCR7+CD45RA+ naive T cells. V gene TRBV7-9 combines with J gene TRBJ2-2; 9 positions match TRBD1. The sequence was collected from a human donor in good health. Some libraries in this study had Jurkat cell RNA spiked in. The CDR3 region is CASSSGQGFTPGELFF. As DNA, the CDR3 is TGTGCCAGCAGCTCAGGACAGGGGTTTACTCCCGGGGAGCTGTTTTTT.